This TCR beta chain was identified in a study of graft-versus-host responses after intestinal transplantation. V gave up 4 bases and J gave up 4 bases, with 10 bases separating them. CDR1 and CDR2 from the germline V gene are SGHAT and FQNNGV. The CDR3 is 14 residues long. This clone showed up just a few times. Co-plating was performed using about 200,000 CFSE-labeled responder cells and about 200,000 irradiated, violet-dye-labeled stimulator cells. After the reaction, proliferating CFSE-low CD3+CD4+ and CD3+CD8+ responders were sorted. Only in-frame clones appear in the TCRdb table, and some are missing; sequencing was by immunoSEQ multiplex PCR. Of around 5,000 clones listed, under 40% are singletons.

The sequenced sample was alloreactive CD8+ T cells from a mixed lymphocyte reaction culture, obtained before intestinal transplant. The subset is: CFSE-low proliferating T cells sorted from roughly 6-day pre-transplant mixed lymphocyte reaction (GvH or HvG direction). The rearrangement links TRBV11-2 to TRBJ2-2; D not certain. The TCR originated in a human patient who received an intestinal transplant. CDR3 coding DNA: TGTGCCAGCAGCTCGTTCCAGGCCACCGGGGAGCTGTTTTTT. Its translation: CASSSFQATGELFF.